These 22 T cell receptor beta chains share one sample of origin, sequenced in a study of regulatory T cells in long-lasting Graves disease. CDR3 regions were amplified by Arm-PCR using iRepertoire HTBI primers to build TCR beta libraries. MiXCR, applied by TCRdb to the multiplex PCR reads, yields one record per CDR3 protein. The data contain about 400,000 distinct CDR3 sequences, about a sixth of them singletons. Time point described: newly diagnosed GD, antithyroid drugs for less than 3 months. The TCR library was made from RNA extracted from PBMCs. This sample was also put to use in a study of T cells in Graves' hyperthyroidism and ophthalmopathy.

This specimen was peripheral blood mononuclear cells (PBMCs), taken at new diagnosis, from a patient treated with antithyroid drugs. These receptors all stem from a woman aged 18-29 years with Graves disease.

This clonotype has at least ten counts. V usage is TRBV19 and J usage is TRBJ2-5; D remains ambiguous. The length of the CDR3 is 14 residues. The V and J ends lost 5 bases and 5 bases respectively, with 15 bases between them. Germline V gene data show CDR1 as LNHDA and CDR2 as SQIVND (reference sequence). CDR3 in DNA: TGTGCCAGTAGTCCAGGATTTGCGTGGGAGACCCAGTACTTC. It yields the protein CASSPGFAWETQYF.

This clonotype occurred many times. The chain combines TRBV20-1 with TRBJ2-2; 7 bases agree with TRBD2. The CDR3 consists of 16 residues. V was pared by 6 bases and J by 3 bases, with 13 bases of the junction left unmatched. Germline loops: CDR1 DFQATT, CDR2 SNEGSKA (reference sequence). The CDR3 region is CSAPPTDGRYTGELFF. CDR3 in DNA: TGCAGTGCGCCACCTACGGACGGGAGGTACACCGGGGAGCTGTTTTTT.

The sample holds many counts of this clonotype. The chain has TRBV7-9 and TRBJ2-3; D is perhaps TRBD2 (7 bases). The CDR3 length is 14 residues. Per the germline V gene, CDR1 is SEHNR and CDR2 is FQNEAQ (reference sequence). Trimming took off 6 bases at V and 3 bases at J, with 13 bases between the two ends. Here the CDR3 reads CASRVSGTTDTQYF. CDR3 nucleotides: TGTGCCAGCAGAGTGAGCGGGACAACAGATACGCAGTATTTT. The full variable domain, completed using reference TRBV7-9 and TRBJ2-3, is DTGVSQNPRHKITKRGQNVTFRCDPISEHNRLYWYRQTLGQGPEFLTYFQNEAQLEKSRLLSDRFSAERPKGSFSTLEIQRTEQGDSAMYLCASRVSGTTDTQYFGPGTRLTVL.

The sample holds a few counts of this clonotype. This chain links TRBV6-1 with TRBJ2-4, with D possibly matching TRBD2 (6 bases). Looked up from germline, CDR1 is MNHNS and CDR2 is SASEGT. Trimming removed 2 bases from V and 0 bases from J, with 14 bases in between. The CDR3 runs 17 residues. The CDR3 nucleotides read TGTGCCAGCAGTGAAATTTTCGGGAGAGGAGCCAAAAACATTCAGTACTTC. Encoded protein: CASSEIFGRGAKNIQYF.

Notes on this clonotype: A read error likely explains this, since a far larger clone differs by one base. The chain combines TRBV28 with TRBJ2-1; D may be TRBD1 (6 bases). The germline gives CDR1 MDHEN, CDR2 SYDVKM. V was clipped by 6 bases and J by 1 base, with 13 bases between them. The CDR3 is 15 amino acids. CDR3 nucleotides: TGTGCCAGCAGGTATAGCAGGGGTTCCTACAATGAGCAGTTCTTC. It specifies CASRYSRGSYNEQFF.

On this clonotype itself: A junction end diverges from the germline sequence, so it may reflect a read error. V gene TRBV20-1 combines with J gene TRBJ2-7, with TRBD1 matching 7 bases. There are 15 residues in the CDR3. The V gene's germline CDR1 is DFQATT and CDR2 SNEGSKA (reference sequence). DNA for the CDR3: TGCAGTGCTAGAGTGAGGGGGCGAAACTCCTACGAGCTGTACTTC. Amino acids: CSARVRGRNSYELYF.

This clonotype turned up a few times. The chain joins TRBV19 to TRBJ2-2; D not certain. This CDR3 has 15 residues. Germline-derived CDR1 and CDR2 are LNHDA and SQIVND (reference sequence). Trimming shortened V by 4 bases and J by 6 bases, and 15 bases separated the two germline ends. The CDR3 sequence is CASSSRSHGAGELFF. The CDR3 DNA follows: TGTGCCAGTAGTAGCCGCAGCCACGGTGCCGGGGAGCTGTTTTTT.

About this clonotype: Being one base from a much bigger clone, this may be a read error. The CDR3 reads CAWNKGFGNSIYF. The CDR3 DNA reads as TGTGCCTGGAACAAGGGTTTCGGAAACAGCATATATTTT. J is TRBJ1-3 and V is TRBV30; no firm D call. The CDR3 is 13 amino acids. Germline V gives CDR1 GTSNPN, CDR2 SVGIG (reference sequence).

About this clonotype: It may be a read error: a sequence one base away is much more abundant. CDR3 nucleotide sequence: TGTGCCAGCAGTTACTCGGGCCCTAGCGGGAGTAGGCACGAGCAGTTCTTC. The encoded protein is CASSYSGPSGSRHEQFF. The chain has TRBV6-6 and TRBJ2-1; TRBD2 agrees at 10 bases. The ends lost 0 bases at V and 10 bases at J; junction bases unmatched: 12. The length of the CDR3 is 17 residues. Germline CDR1 is MNHNY and CDR2 is SVGAGI (reference sequence).

The chain recombines TRBV3-1 with TRBJ1-1, with TRBD1 matching over 10 bases. V lost 4 bases and J lost 1; bases outside the gene matches: 6. Germline lookup yields CDR1 LGHDT and CDR2 YNNKEL (reference sequence). The CDR3 runs to 16 residues. The CDR3 sequence: CASSRTDRGSNTEAFF. In DNA form, the CDR3 reads TGTGCCAGCAGCCGTACGGACAGGGGGTCGAACACTGAAGCTTTCTTT.

Details on this clonotype: With only one base between it and a far larger clone, this is likely a read error. As DNA, the CDR3 is TGTGCCGGCAGTTCGTCCGGACAGGGGTACACTGAAGCTTTCTTT. This encodes CAGSSSGQGYTEAFF. The J gene is TRBJ1-1, the V gene TRBV6-5; TRBD1 aligns across 9 bases. The CDR3 loop spans 15 amino acids. Per germline, CDR1 MNHEY and CDR2 SVGAGI.

Ten or more counts support this clonotype. This rearrangement joins TRBV3-1 to TRBJ1-3; D is unresolved. CDR3 length equals 15 residues. CDR1 is LGHDT and CDR2 is YNNKEL in the germline V gene (reference sequence). The V and J ends lost 0 bases and 6 bases respectively, with 12 bases between them. DNA for the CDR3: TGTGCCAGCAGCCAAGATCGGTGGCAGACAAACACCATATATTTT. Protein sequence: CASSQDRWQTNTIYF.

The V and J genes are TRBV14 and TRBJ1-1, with D maybe TRBD1 (6 bases). This CDR3 comprises 14 residues. The germline CDR1 and CDR2 sequences are SGHDN and FVKESK. Trimming stripped 5 bases from V and 3 bases from J, with 13 bases between. The CDR3 loop is CASSVRGVDTEAFF. CDR3 nucleotides: TGTGCCAGCAGCGTCAGGGGTGTTGACACTGAAGCTTTCTTT.

This rearrangement joins TRBV4-1 to TRBJ2-6, with a possible D match to TRBD2 (6 bases). CDR1 is MGHRA and CDR2 is YSYEKL in the germline V gene. V was trimmed by 4 bases and J by 0 bases, leaving 19 bases between them. The CDR3 is 19 residues long. CDR3 in amino acids: CASSRFYGGLGSGANVLTF. As DNA, the CDR3 is TGCGCCAGCAGCCGCTTCTACGGGGGACTGGGCTCTGGGGCCAACGTCCTGACTTTC.

This clonotype showed up many times. The chain joins TRBV6-1 to TRBJ2-3; 11 nucleotides align to TRBD2. After removal of 1 base from V and 4 bases from J, the junction contained 1 base not matched to a gene. The CDR3 is 15 residues long. From germline, CDR1 is MNHNS and CDR2 SASEGT. CDR3: CASSEGLAGSDTQYF. Here the CDR3 DNA reads TGTGCCAGCAGTGAAGGACTAGCGGGGTCAGATACGCAGTATTTT.

This clonotype was seen repeatedly, ten times or more. This chain uses TRBV28 with TRBJ2-1; D gene unclear. Looked up from germline, CDR1 is MDHEN and CDR2 is SYDVKM. The CDR3 has 15 amino acids. The V end was cut by 2 bases, the J end by 4 bases, with 12 bases between. DNA for the CDR3: TGTGCCAGCAGTTTACGGACCAGCCCTTACAATGAGCAGTTCTTC. This gives the protein CASSLRTSPYNEQFF.

The table lists this clonotype with many counts. This CDR3 is CASSFPSGGTYEQYF. The CDR3 bases are TGTGCCAGCAGCTTCCCGTCGGGGGGAACCTACGAGCAGTACTTC. V and J are TRBV7-9 and TRBJ2-7; 7 bases fit TRBD2. CDR1 and CDR2 (germline): SEHNR, FQNEAQ (reference sequence). The CDR3 totals 15 residues. The trim removed 3 bases at V and 2 bases at J, leaving 7 bases unmatched.

The rearrangement joins TRBV5-1 to TRBJ1-2, with TRBD1 matching 10 bases. The germline gives CDR1 SGHRS, CDR2 YFSETQ. V shed 4 bases and J 3 bases; nucleotides not matched to a gene: 9. CDR3 length: 16 residues. CDR3 sequence: CASSIGLTGGDYGYTF. The CDR3 bases are TGCGCCAGCAGCATAGGGTTGACAGGGGGCGACTATGGCTACACCTTC.

This clonotype was recorded many times. This chain uses TRBV6-5 with TRBJ2-7; D gene ambiguous. Trimming shortened V by 0 bases and J by 6 bases, and 15 bases separated the two germline ends. CDR3 length: 15 residues. The germline V gene has CDR1 MNHEY and CDR2 SVGAGI. The CDR3 DNA reads as TGTGCCAGCAGTTACTCTGTGGGTCAGCCCCGCGAGCAGTACTTC. Translating it yields CASSYSVGQPREQYF.

Note on this clonotype: A much more abundant neighbour one base away suggests this may be a read error. This chain uses TRBV6-1 with TRBJ2-5; 9 bases map to TRBD2. The CDR3 runs to 14 residues. Germline values: CDR1 MNHNS, CDR2 SASEGT. CDR3 sequence (DNA): TGTGCCACCAGTCGACCCCTAGCGGGGTGGACCCAGTACTTC. This codes for CATSRPLAGWTQYF.

This clonotype was detected many times. The chain employs TRBV30 and TRBJ1-4; D call uncertain. This CDR3 region has 13 residues. Germline V lookup: CDR1 GTSNPN, CDR2 SVGIG (reference sequence). The V end lost 2 bases, the J end lost 4 bases, and 8 bases lay between the germline ends. The CDR3 here is CAWSPGYNEKLFF. For the CDR3, the DNA is TGTGCCTGGAGTCCGGGATATAATGAAAAACTGTTTTTT. The whole variable domain, filled in from reference TRBV30 and TRBJ1-4, reads SQTIHQWPATLVQPVGSPLSLECTVEGTSNPNLYWYRQAAGRGLQLLFYSVGIGQISSEVPQNLSASRPQDRQFILSSKKLLLSDSGFYLCAWSPGYNEKLFFGSGTQLSVL.

This clonotype was recorded a few times. The chain links TRBV27 to TRBJ2-7, with 9 bases matching TRBD1. This CDR3 region has 16 residues. The junction had 14 bases not matched to a gene; V was cut back by 11 bases and J by 0 bases. Germline loops: CDR1 MNHEY, CDR2 SMNVEV (reference sequence). CDR3 amino acids: CAGTYNSGQGSYEQYF. CDR3 in DNA: TGTGCCGGCACCTATAACTCGGGACAGGGCTCCTACGAGCAGTACTTC.